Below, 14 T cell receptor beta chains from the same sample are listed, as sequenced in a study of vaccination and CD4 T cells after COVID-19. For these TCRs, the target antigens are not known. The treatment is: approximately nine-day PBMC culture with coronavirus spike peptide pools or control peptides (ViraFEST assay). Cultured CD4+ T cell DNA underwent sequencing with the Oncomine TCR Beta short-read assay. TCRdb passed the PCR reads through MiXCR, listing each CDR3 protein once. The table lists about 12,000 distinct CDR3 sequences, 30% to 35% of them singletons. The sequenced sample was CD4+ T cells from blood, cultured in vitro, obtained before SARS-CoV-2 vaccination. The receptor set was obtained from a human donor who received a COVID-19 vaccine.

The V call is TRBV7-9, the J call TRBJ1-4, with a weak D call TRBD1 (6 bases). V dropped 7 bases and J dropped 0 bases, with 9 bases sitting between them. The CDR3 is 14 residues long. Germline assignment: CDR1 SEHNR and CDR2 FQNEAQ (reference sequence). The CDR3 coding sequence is TGTGCCAGCACTCCAGGGGCAACTAATGAAAAACTGTTTTTT. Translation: CASTPGATNEKLFF.

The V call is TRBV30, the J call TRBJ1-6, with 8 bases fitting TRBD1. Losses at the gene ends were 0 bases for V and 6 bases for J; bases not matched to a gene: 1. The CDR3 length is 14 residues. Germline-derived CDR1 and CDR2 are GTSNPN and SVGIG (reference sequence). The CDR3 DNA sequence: TGTGCCTGGAGTGTTGGACAGGGTAATTCACCCCTCCACTTT. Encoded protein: CAWSVGQGNSPLHF.

CDR3 bases: TGTGCCAGCAGCCAACACATTATGACAGACCCATACTATGGCTACACCTTC. It codes for CASSQHIMTDPYYGYTF. The gene calls are TRBV14 and TRBJ1-2; TRBD1 might be the D (5 bases). In germline, CDR1 is SGHDN, CDR2 FVKESK. V was clipped by 2 bases and J by 3 bases, with 19 bases between them. This CDR3 spans 17 amino acids.

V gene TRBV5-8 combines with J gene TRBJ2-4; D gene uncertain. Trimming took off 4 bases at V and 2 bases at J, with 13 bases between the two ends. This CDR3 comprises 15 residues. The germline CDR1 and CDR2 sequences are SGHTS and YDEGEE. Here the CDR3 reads CASSPLQASKNIQYF. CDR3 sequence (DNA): TGTGCCAGCAGCCCCTTGCAGGCATCCAAAAACATTCAGTACTTC.

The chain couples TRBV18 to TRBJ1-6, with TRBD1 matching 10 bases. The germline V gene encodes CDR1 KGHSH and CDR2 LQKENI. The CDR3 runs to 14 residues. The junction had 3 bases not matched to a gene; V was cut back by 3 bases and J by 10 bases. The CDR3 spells CASSPGTGASPLHF. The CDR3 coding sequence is TGTGCCAGCTCACCCGGGACAGGGGCCTCACCCCTCCACTTT.

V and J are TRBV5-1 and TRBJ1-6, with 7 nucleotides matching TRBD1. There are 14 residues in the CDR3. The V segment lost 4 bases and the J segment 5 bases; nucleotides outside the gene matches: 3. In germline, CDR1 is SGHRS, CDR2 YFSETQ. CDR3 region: CASSPQGNNSPLHF. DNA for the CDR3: TGCGCCAGCAGCCCACAGGGGAATAATTCACCCCTCCACTTT.

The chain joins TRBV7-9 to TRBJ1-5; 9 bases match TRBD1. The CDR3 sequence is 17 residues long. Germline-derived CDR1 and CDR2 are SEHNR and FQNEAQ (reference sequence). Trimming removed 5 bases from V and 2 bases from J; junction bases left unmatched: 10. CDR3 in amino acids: CASSLSQGASRNQPQHF. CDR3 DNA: TGTGCCAGCAGCCTATCACAGGGGGCTAGCCGCAATCAGCCCCAGCATTTT.

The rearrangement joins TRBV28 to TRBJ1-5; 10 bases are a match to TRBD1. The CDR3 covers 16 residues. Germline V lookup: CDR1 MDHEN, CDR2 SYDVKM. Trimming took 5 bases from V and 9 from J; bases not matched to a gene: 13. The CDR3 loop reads CASSPRQTGGWGPQHF. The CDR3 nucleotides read TGTGCCAGCAGTCCCAGACAGACAGGGGGCTGGGGGCCCCAGCATTTT.

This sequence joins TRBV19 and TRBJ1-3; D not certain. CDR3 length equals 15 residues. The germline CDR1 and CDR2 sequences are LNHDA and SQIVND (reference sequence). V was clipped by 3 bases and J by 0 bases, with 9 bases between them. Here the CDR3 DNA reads TGTGCCAGTAGTATGTGGGCAGGCTCTGGAAACACCATATATTTT. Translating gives CASSMWAGSGNTIYF.

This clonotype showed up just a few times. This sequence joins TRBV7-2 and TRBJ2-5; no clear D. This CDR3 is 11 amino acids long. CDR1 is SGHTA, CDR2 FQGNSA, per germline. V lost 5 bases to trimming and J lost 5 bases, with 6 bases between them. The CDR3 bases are TGTGCCAGCAGCCGATACGAGACCCAGTACTTC. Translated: CASSRYETQYF.

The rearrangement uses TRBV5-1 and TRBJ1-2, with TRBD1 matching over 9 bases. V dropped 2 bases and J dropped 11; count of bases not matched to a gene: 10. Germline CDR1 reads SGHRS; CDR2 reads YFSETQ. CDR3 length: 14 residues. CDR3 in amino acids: CASSFSRQGVDYTF. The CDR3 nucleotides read TGCGCCAGCAGCTTTTCGAGACAGGGGGTAGATTACACCTTC.

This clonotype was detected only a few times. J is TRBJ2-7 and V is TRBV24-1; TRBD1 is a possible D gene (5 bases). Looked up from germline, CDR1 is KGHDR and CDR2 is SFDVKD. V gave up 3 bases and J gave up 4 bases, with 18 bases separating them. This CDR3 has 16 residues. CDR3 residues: CATSDRTKGGQYEQYF. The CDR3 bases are TGTGCCACCAGTGATCGAACCAAAGGTGGACAATACGAGCAGTACTTC.

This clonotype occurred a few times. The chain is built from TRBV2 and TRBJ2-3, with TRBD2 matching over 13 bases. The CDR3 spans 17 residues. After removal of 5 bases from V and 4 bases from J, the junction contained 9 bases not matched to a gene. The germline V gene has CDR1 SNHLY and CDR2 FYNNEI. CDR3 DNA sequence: TGTGCCAGCAGTCAAGGGACTAGCGGGGTTTGGGCAGATACGCAGTATTTT. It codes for CASSQGTSGVWADTQYF.

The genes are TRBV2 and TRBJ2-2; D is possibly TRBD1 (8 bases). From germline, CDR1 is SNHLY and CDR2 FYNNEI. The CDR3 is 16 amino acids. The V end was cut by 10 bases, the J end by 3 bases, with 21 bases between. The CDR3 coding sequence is TGTGCCACCGGGCCACAGGGGGGGGCGGACACCGGGGAGCTGTTTTTT. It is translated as CATGPQGGADTGELFF.